A single TCR beta chain is shown here with its context. What it binds is not known. The sample is drawn from a study of T cell repertoires in cytomegalovirus infection. Whole-study context: CMV infection plus the matching HLA type was flagged by public TCR beta signatures.

Notes on the study in general: Summed frequency of shared TCR beta families picked out CMV carriers who also had the relevant HLA.

TCRdb processed the reads anew with MiXCR; each CDR3 protein has one entry. This sample carries more than 45,000 distinct CDR3 sequences, around 34% of them seen once, and the ten largest clones take roughly 70%. The germline CDR1 and CDR2 sequences are SGHVS and FQNEAQ. The CDR3 is made up of 12 amino acids. The V end lost 3 bases, the J end lost 10 bases, and 13 bases lay between the germline ends. This clonotype originated in a human donor in good health (CMV status not recorded). Some clones in this sample may be carry-over from other donors' samples. The rearrangement links TRBV7-8 to TRBJ2-7, with D hard to call. The material sequenced was PBMCs, sequenced either directly or after in vitro stimulation (not recorded which). The CDR3 DNA is TGTGCCAGCAGCTTCCGTTCGGGCGACCAGTACTTC. This gives the protein CASSFRSGDQYF.